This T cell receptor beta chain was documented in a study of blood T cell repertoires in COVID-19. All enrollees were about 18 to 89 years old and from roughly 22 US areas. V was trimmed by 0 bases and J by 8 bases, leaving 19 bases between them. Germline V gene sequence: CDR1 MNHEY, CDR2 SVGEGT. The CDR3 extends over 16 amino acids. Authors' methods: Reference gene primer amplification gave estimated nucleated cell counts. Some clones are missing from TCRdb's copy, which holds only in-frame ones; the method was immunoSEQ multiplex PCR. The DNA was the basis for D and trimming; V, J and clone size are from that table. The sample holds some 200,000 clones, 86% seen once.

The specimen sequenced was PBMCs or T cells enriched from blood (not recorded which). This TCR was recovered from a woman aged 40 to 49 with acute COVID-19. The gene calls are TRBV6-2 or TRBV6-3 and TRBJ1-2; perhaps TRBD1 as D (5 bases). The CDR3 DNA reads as TGTGCCAGCAGTTACTCTCCGACAGTGGGTATCTACGGCTACACCTTC. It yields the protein CASSYSPTVGIYGYTF.